This T cell receptor (beta chain) appears in the sequencing data of a study of T cells after yellow fever vaccination. Study summary: Fractions with few cells were prepared using SMART-Seq v4 Ultra Low Input. The study, taken as a whole, reports: Abundant clonotypes from the bulk population could get into FACS-sorted repertoires as contaminants.

This clonotype was counted many times. Its antigen remains unknown. From the 5' RACE reads, TCRdb called clonotypes with MiXCR, one entry per CDR3 protein. The table has 25,000 to 35,000 distinct CDR3 sequences, 4.4% seen once. This TCR was recovered from a man aged 25 to 45 who received the YFV17D yellow fever vaccine. The sample in question was CD8+ T cells sorted from PBMCs, obtained 5 days after the yellow fever booster vaccination.

CDR3 loop: CASSFMSSGGAYEQYF. The CDR3 DNA follows: TGTGCCAGCAGTTTCATGTCTAGCGGAGGGGCCTACGAGCAGTACTTC. The rearrangement uses TRBV12-3 or TRBV12-4 and TRBJ2-7; 7 bases agree with TRBD2. Trimming removed 3 bases from V and 2 bases from J; junction bases left unmatched: 10. The CDR3 runs to 16 residues.